The rows below give T cell receptor beta chains drawn from one sample of a study of blood T cell repertoires in COVID-19. Using immunoSEQ multiplex PCR, the repertoire was profiled, and TCRdb retains in-frame clones only, with some absent. Among approximately 300,000 clones listed, 80% to 90% were seen once. The source material was peripheral blood. These receptors came from a woman in her 50s with acute or convalescent COVID-19. CDR3s include the opening cysteine and the closing phenylalanine or tryptophan. D genes are given only for firm matches. Size tells how often a clone was seen (once, few, many) or the class of an expanded clone, and some rows leave it out.

d_call: -
j_call: TRBJ2-1
clone_size: few
v_call: TRBV24-1
cdr3_nt: TGTGCCACCAGTGGACTGTCAGGGAACCATGAGCAGTTCTTC
cdr3_aa: CATSGLSGNHEQFF

d_call: TRBD1
j_call: TRBJ1-1
clone_size: -
v_call: TRBV6-4
cdr3_nt: TGTGCCAGCAGAATACAGGGGGGCACTGAAGCTTTCTTT
cdr3_aa: CASRIQGGTEAFF

d_call: -
j_call: TRBJ1-1
clone_size: -
v_call: TRBV18
cdr3_nt: TGTGCCAGCTCACCGGGAGGTTCGAACACTGAAGCTTTCTTT
cdr3_aa: CASSPGGSNTEAFF

d_call: -
j_call: TRBJ1-6
clone_size: -
v_call: TRBV12-3/TRBV12-4
cdr3_nt: TGTGCCAGCAGTTTCGGGGGGTTCTCACCCCTCCACTTT
cdr3_aa: CASSFGGFSPLHF

d_call: -
j_call: TRBJ1-2
clone_size: -
v_call: TRBV18
cdr3_nt: TGTGCCAGCTCACCAACTGGGCAGGGAGGTGGCTACACCTTC
cdr3_aa: CASSPTGQGGGYTF

d_call: -
j_call: TRBJ1-1
clone_size: once
v_call: TRBV11-2
cdr3_nt: TGTGCCAGCAGCCGATCCAATTACAGGTCCATGAACACTGAAGCTTTCTTT
cdr3_aa: CASSRSNYRSMNTEAFF

d_call: TRBD1
j_call: TRBJ1-4
clone_size: -
v_call: TRBV5-1
cdr3_nt: TGCGCCAGCAGCTTGGCAGGGACAGGGCTAGAAAAACTGTTTTTT
cdr3_aa: CASSLAGTGLEKLFF

d_call: -
j_call: TRBJ2-5
clone_size: once
v_call: TRBV3-1/TRBV3-2
cdr3_nt: TGTGCCAGCAGCCAAGCCACAGTGGGTAAGACCCAGTACTTC
cdr3_aa: CASSQATVGKTQYF

d_call: -
j_call: TRBJ2-3
clone_size: -
v_call: TRBV7-2
cdr3_nt: TGTGCCAGCAGCCGTTCCACAGATACGCAGTATTTT
cdr3_aa: CASSRSTDTQYF

d_call: TRBD1
j_call: TRBJ1-1
clone_size: -
v_call: TRBV25-1
cdr3_nt: TGTGCCAGCAGTGGACAGGGGACGTCTATGGGCACTGAAGCTTTCTTT
cdr3_aa: CASSGQGTSMGTEAFF

d_call: TRBD1
j_call: TRBJ2-3
clone_size: -
v_call: TRBV29-1
cdr3_nt: TGCAGCGTTGTCCGGGACAGGGGCACAGATACGCAGTATTTT
cdr3_aa: CSVVRDRGTDTQYF

d_call: -
j_call: TRBJ2-5
clone_size: -
v_call: TRBV5-1
cdr3_nt: TGCGCCAGCAGCTGGGGCGGGGAAGAGACCCAGTACTTC
cdr3_aa: CASSWGGEETQYF

d_call: -
j_call: TRBJ1-3
clone_size: -
v_call: TRBV11-3
cdr3_nt: TGTGCCAGCAGCTTAGGGAGCCCTGGAAACACCATATATTTT
cdr3_aa: CASSLGSPGNTIYF

d_call: TRBD1
j_call: TRBJ2-1
clone_size: -
v_call: TRBV28
cdr3_nt: TGTGCCAGCAGTCCTACCTTCGACAGGGGCCTCAGCTCCTACAATGAGCAGTTCTTC
cdr3_aa: CASSPTFDRGLSSYNEQFF

d_call: TRBD1
j_call: TRBJ2-1
clone_size: -
v_call: TRBV11-3
cdr3_nt: TGTGCCAGCAGCTTAGGTGGGACAGGGGGACATGAGCAGTTCTTC
cdr3_aa: CASSLGGTGGHEQFF

d_call: TRBD1
j_call: TRBJ1-1
clone_size: -
v_call: TRBV13
cdr3_nt: TGTGCCAGCAGCCCGACTCAGGGGGGTGAAGCTTTCTTT
cdr3_aa: CASSPTQGGEAFF

d_call: TRBD1
j_call: TRBJ2-1
clone_size: -
v_call: TRBV7-9
cdr3_nt: TGTGCCAGCAGCTTATCATGGGGACAGGGTATAGAAAATGAGCAGTTCTTC
cdr3_aa: CASSLSWGQGIENEQFF

d_call: -
j_call: TRBJ1-5
clone_size: few
v_call: TRBV12-5
cdr3_nt: TGTGCTAGTGGAATCGACGGCCTCGGGCAGCCCCAGCATTTT
cdr3_aa: CASGIDGLGQPQHF

d_call: TRBD1
j_call: TRBJ1-1
clone_size: -
v_call: TRBV3-1/TRBV3-2
cdr3_nt: TGTGCCAGCAGCCAGGGACAGGGAGGGTTGGGCACTGAAGCTTTCTTT
cdr3_aa: CASSQGQGGLGTEAFF

d_call: -
j_call: TRBJ2-2
clone_size: few
v_call: TRBV4-2
cdr3_nt: TGTGCCAGCAGCCTAGGCGGGGCCGACGGGGAGCTGTTTTTT
cdr3_aa: CASSLGGADGELFF

d_call: TRBD1
j_call: TRBJ2-3
clone_size: -
v_call: TRBV9
cdr3_nt: TGTGCCAGCAGCGTAGACAGGGGTGATACAGATACGCAGTATTTT
cdr3_aa: CASSVDRGDTDTQYF

d_call: TRBD1
j_call: TRBJ2-7
clone_size: -
v_call: TRBV12-5
cdr3_nt: TGTGCTAGTGGTCACAGGGGGAGTGACGAGCAGTACTTC
cdr3_aa: CASGHRGSDEQYF

d_call: TRBD1
j_call: TRBJ1-1
clone_size: -
v_call: TRBV7-2
cdr3_nt: TGTGCCAGCAGCTTAGAGGTAGGGGGCAAAGCTTTCTTT
cdr3_aa: CASSLEVGGKAFF

d_call: TRBD2
j_call: TRBJ2-3
clone_size: -
v_call: TRBV6-2/TRBV6-3
cdr3_nt: TGTGCCAGCAGTTTAGCGGGTGATGGAGATACGCAGTATTTT
cdr3_aa: CASSLAGDGDTQYF

d_call: TRBD1
j_call: TRBJ1-1
clone_size: -
v_call: TRBV5-6
cdr3_nt: TGTGCCAGCAGCGCGCCTACAGGGGCCGAGAACACTGAAGCTTTCTTT
cdr3_aa: CASSAPTGAENTEAFF

d_call: TRBD1
j_call: TRBJ2-2
clone_size: -
v_call: TRBV7-2
cdr3_nt: TGTGCCAGCAGACCGACAGGGGCCGACACCGGGGAGCTGTTTTTT
cdr3_aa: CASRPTGADTGELFF

d_call: -
j_call: TRBJ1-6
clone_size: -
v_call: TRBV7-2
cdr3_nt: TGTGCCAGCAGCGTGGAAAGGGGCCTCTCCCTCCACTTT
cdr3_aa: CASSVERGLSLHF

d_call: -
j_call: TRBJ2-6
clone_size: -
v_call: TRBV5-1
cdr3_nt: TGCGCCAGCAGCGAGACCGCCGGGTTTGGGGCCAACGTCCTGACTTTC
cdr3_aa: CASSETAGFGANVLTF

d_call: TRBD2
j_call: TRBJ2-1
clone_size: once
v_call: TRBV20-1
cdr3_nt: TGCAGTGCTAGTTTAACTAGCGGGGGGCATTACAATGAGCAGTTCTTC
cdr3_aa: CSASLTSGGHYNEQFF